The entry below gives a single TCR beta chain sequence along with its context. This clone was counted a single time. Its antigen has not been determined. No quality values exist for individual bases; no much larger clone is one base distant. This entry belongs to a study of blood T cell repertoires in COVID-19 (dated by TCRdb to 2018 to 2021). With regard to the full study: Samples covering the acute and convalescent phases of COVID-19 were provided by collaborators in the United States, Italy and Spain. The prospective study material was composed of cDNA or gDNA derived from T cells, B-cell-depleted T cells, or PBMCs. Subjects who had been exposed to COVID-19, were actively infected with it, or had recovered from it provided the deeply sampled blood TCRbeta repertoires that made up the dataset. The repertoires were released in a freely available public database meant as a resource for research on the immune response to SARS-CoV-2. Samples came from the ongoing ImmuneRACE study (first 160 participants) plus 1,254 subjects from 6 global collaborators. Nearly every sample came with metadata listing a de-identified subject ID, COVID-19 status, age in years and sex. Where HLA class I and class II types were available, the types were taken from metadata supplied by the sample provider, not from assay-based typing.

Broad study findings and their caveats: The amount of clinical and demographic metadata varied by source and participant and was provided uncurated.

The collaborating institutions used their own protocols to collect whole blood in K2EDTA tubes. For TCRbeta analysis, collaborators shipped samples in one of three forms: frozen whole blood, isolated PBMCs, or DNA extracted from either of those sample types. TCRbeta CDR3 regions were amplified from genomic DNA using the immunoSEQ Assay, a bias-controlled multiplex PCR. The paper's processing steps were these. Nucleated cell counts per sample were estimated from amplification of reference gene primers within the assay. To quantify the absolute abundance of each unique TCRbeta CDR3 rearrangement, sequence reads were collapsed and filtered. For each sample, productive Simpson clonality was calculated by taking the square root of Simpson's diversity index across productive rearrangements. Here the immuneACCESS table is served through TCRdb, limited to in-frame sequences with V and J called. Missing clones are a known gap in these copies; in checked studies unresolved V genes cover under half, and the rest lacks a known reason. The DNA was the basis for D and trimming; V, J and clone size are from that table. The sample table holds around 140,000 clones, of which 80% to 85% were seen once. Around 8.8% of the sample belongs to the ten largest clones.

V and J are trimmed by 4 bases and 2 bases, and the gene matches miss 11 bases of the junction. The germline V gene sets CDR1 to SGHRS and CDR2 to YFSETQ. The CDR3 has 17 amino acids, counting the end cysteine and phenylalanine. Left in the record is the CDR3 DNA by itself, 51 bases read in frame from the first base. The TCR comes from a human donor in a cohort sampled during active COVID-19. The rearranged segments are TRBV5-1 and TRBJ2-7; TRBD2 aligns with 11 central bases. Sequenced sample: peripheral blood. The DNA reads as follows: TGCGCCAGCAGCCAGTTTCTGGGACTAGCGGAGACCTACGAGCAGTACTTC. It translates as CASSQFLGLAETYEQYF.